Included here is one T cell receptor (beta chain) sequence, with context. Original data processing: Amplification of reference gene primers was used by the study to estimate nucleated cell counts. Assay used: immunoSEQ multiplex PCR; TCRdb lists only in-frame clones, some missing. The DNA was the basis for D and trimming; V, J and clone size are from that table. The table includes 100,000 to 150,000 clones, less than 90% detected once. The source of the sample is a study of blood T cell repertoires in COVID-19. Study background: Sites across the United States, Italy and Spain contributed samples from acute and convalescent COVID-19. Sample material is recorded as cDNA or gDNA derived from T cells, B-cell-depleted T cells, or PBMCs.

The CDR3 is made up of 15 amino acids. V lost 2 bases and J lost 9, with 15 bases in between. CDR1 is SGHDT, CDR2 YYEEEE, per germline. The chain couples TRBV5-6 to TRBJ1-6; weak D call: TRBD1 (5 bases). Sequences were obtained from peripheral blood. The TCR sequence derives from a woman aged 80 or older with acute or convalescent COVID-19. CDR3: CASSFMGGWGSPLHF. Written as DNA, the CDR3 is TGTGCCAGCAGCTTCATGGGGGGTTGGGGTTCACCCCTCCACTTT.